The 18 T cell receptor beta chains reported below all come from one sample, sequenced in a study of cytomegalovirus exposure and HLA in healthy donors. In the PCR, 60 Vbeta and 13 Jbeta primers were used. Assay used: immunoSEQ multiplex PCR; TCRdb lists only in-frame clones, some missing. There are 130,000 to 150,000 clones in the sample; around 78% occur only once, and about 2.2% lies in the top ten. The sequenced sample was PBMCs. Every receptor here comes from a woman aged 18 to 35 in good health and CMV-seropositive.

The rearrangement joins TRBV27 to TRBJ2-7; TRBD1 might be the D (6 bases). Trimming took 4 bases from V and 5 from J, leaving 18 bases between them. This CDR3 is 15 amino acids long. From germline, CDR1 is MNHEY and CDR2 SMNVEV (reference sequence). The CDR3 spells CASSSPSQGRNEQYF. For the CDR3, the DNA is TGTGCCAGCAGTTCGCCCTCTCAGGGGCGCAACGAGCAGTACTTC.

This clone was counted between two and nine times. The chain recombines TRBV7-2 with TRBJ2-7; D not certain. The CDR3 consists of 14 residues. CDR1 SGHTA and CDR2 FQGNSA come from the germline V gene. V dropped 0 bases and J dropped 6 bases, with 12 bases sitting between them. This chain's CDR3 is CASSLAPGGFEQYF. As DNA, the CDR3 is TGTGCCAGCAGCTTAGCCCCTGGCGGATTCGAGCAGTACTTC.

Here the CDR3 DNA reads TGTGCCAGTAGTGTTTCATACGGGACAGAGCAGTTCTTC. This translates into CASSVSYGTEQFF. The chain combines TRBV19 with TRBJ2-1; the D gene is possibly TRBD1 (6 bases). This CDR3 is 13 amino acids long. The V and J ends lost 5 bases and 10 bases respectively, with 15 bases between them. Germline lookup yields CDR1 LNHDA and CDR2 SQIVND (reference sequence).

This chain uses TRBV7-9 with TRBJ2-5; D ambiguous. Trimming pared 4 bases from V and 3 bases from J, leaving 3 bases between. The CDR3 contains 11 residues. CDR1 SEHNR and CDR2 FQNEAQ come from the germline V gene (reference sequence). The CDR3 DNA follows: TGTGCCAGCAGCTCCGAAGAGACCCAGTACTTC. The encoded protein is CASSSEETQYF.

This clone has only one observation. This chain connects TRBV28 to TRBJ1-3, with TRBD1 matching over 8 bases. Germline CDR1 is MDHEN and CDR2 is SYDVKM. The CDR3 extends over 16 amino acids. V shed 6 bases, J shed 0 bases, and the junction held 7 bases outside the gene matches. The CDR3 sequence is CASSLTGVYSGNTIYF. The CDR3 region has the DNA TGTGCCAGCAGCCTGACAGGGGTCTACTCTGGAAACACCATATATTTT.

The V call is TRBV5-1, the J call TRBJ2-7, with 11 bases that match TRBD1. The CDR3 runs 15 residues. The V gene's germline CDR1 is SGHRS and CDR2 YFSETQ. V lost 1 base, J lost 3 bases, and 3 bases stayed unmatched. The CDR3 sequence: CASSLRTGGIYEQYF. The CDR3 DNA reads TGCGCCAGCAGCTTGCGGACAGGGGGCATCTACGAGCAGTACTTC.

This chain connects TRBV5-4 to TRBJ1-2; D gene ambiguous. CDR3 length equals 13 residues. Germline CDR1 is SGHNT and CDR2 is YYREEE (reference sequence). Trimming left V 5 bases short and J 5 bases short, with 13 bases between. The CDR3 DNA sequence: TGTGCCAGCAGGACCCGAGAGACATATGGCTACACCTTC. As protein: CASRTRETYGYTF.

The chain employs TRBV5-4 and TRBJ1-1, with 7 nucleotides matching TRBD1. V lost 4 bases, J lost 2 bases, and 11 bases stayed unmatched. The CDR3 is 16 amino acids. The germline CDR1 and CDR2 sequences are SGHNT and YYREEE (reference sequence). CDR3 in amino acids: CASSAGGQRLNTEAFF. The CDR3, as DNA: TGTGCCAGCAGCGCTGGGGGACAGAGACTAAACACTGAAGCTTTCTTT.

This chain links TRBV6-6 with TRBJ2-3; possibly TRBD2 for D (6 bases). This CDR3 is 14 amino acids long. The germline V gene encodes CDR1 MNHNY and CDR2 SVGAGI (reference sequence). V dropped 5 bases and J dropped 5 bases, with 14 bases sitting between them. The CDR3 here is CASSVGLVLDTQYF. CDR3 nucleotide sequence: TGTGCCAGCAGTGTGGGACTTGTCCTAGATACGCAGTATTTT.

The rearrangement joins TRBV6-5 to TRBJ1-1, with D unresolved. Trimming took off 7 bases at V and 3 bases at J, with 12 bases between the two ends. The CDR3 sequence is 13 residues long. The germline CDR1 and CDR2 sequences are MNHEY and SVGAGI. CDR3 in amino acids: CASTPLSDTEAFF. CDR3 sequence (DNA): TGTGCCAGCACCCCCCTGTCCGACACTGAAGCTTTCTTT.

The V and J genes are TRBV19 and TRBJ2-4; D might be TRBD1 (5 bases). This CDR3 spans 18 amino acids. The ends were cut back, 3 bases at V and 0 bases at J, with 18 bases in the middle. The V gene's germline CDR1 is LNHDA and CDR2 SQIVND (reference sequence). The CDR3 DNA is TGTGCCAGTAGTATGGTTAAAGGACACCTTCTAGCCAAAAACATTCAGTACTTC. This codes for CASSMVKGHLLAKNIQYF.

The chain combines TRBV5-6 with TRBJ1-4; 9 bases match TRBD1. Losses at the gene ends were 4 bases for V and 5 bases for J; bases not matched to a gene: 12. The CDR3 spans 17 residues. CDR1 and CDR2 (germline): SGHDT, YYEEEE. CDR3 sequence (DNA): TGTGCCAGCAGCCCCCTCGGACAGGGGAGATTCAATGAAAAACTGTTTTTT. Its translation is CASSPLGQGRFNEKLFF.

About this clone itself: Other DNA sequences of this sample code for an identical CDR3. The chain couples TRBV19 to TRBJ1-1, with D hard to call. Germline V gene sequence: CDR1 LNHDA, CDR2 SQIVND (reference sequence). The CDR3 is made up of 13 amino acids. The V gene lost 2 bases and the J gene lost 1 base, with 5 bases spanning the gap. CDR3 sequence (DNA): TGTGCCAGTAGTATACGAGAGAACACTGAAGCTTTCTTT. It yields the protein CASSIRENTEAFF.

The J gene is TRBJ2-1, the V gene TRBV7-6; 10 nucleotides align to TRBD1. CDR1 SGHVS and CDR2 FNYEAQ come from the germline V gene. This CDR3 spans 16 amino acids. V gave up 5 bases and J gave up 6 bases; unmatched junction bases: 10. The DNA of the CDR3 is TGTGCCAGCAGCGCCCGACAGGGGGCCTCTAGCAATGAGCAGTTCTTC. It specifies CASSARQGASSNEQFF.

CDR3 in DNA: TGTGCCTGGAGTGTACGTAAACAGGGGGCGTTGGGCTACACCTTC. This codes for CAWSVRKQGALGYTF. This chain uses TRBV30 with TRBJ1-2; 9 bases are a match to TRBD1. CDR3 length: 15 amino acids. V gave up 0 bases and J gave up 8 bases; unmatched junction bases: 10. The germline V gene has CDR1 GTSNPN and CDR2 SVGIG (reference sequence).

CDR3 residues: CASSLFAGGLNTGELFF. Here the CDR3 DNA reads TGTGCCAGCAGTTTATTCGCGGGGGGCCTTAACACCGGGGAGCTGTTTTTT. The chain recombines TRBV28 with TRBJ2-2; 8 positions agree with TRBD2. V was clipped by 1 base and J by 2 bases; unmatched bases: 6. The CDR3 covers 17 residues. CDR1 is MDHEN, CDR2 SYDVKM, per germline.

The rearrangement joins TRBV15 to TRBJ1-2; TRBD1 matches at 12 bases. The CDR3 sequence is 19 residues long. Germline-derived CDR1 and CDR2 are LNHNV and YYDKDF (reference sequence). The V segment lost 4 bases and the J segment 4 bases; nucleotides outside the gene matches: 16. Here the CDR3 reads CATSNGKGFGTGGFYGYTF. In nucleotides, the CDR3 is TGTGCCACCAGCAACGGCAAGGGATTCGGGACAGGGGGCTTCTATGGCTACACCTTC.

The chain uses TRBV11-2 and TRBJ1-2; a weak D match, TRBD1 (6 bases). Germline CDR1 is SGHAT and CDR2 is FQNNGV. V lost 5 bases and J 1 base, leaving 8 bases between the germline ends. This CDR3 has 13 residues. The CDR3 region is CASSNRVNYGYTF. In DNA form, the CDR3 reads TGTGCCAGCAGCAACAGGGTTAACTATGGCTACACCTTC.